Presented here are 18 T cell receptor beta chains from one specimen sequenced in a study of blood T cell repertoires in COVID-19 (dated by TCRdb to 2018 to 2020). Library preparation used the immunoSEQ multiplex PCR assay. This is the immuneACCESS table as TCRdb keeps it, with only in-frame sequences that have V and J called. A part of the clones is gone; compared with another copy, unresolved V genes explain less than half, and the rest is unexplained. In this sample the table shows roughly 180,000 clones, more than 80% of which occur a single time. Jointly, the top ten make up 8.2% of the sample. The sample consisted of peripheral blood. The source of these receptors is a woman aged 55-70 years with acute or convalescent COVID-19.

This clone was observed a few times. The J gene is TRBJ1-2, the V gene TRBV5-1; TRBD1 is a possible D gene (6 bases). Germline lookup yields CDR1 SGHRS and CDR2 YFSETQ. This CDR3 is built from 15 residues. V lost 1 base and J lost 0, with 10 bases in between. The CDR3 here is CASSLSQGTNYGYTF. The CDR3 DNA reads TGCGCCAGCAGCTTGTCTCAGGGGACTAACTATGGCTACACCTTC. Drawing the rest from reference TRBV5-1 and TRBJ1-2, the complete variable domain is KAGVTQTPRYLIKTRGQQVTLSCSPISGHRSVSWYQQTPGQGLQFLFEYFSETQRNKGNFPGRFSGRQFSNSRSEMNVSTLELGDSALYLCASSLSQGTNYGYTFGSGTRLTVV.

Of note for this clone: A much larger clone lies a single base off, so this may be a read error. V gene TRBV11-1 combines with J gene TRBJ1-1, with 7 positions matching TRBD1. The CDR3 covers 13 residues. The germline CDR1 and CDR2 sequences are SGHAT and FQDESV (reference sequence). J gave up 1 base and V 6 bases, and 2 bases lay outside the gene matches. CDR3 sequence (DNA): TGTGCCAGCAGTTGGGACAGGAACACTGAAGCTTTCTTT. This encodes CASSWDRNTEAFF.

The V and J genes are TRBV7-9 and TRBJ2-7, with TRBD1 matching 8 bases. The V gene end was trimmed by 10 bases and the J gene end by 1 base; junction bases not matched to a gene: 6. Germline-derived CDR1 and CDR2 are SEHNR and FQNEAQ (reference sequence). CDR3 length: 13 amino acids. The DNA of the CDR3 is TGTGCCATATCGGGACAGGCTTCCTACGAGCAGTACTTC. Translation: CAISGQASYEQYF.

The rearrangement joins TRBV7-9 to TRBJ1-4; 7 bases are shared with TRBD1. V lost 6 bases to trimming and J lost 3 bases; unmatched junction nucleotides: 1. This CDR3 contains 13 residues. Looked up from germline, CDR1 is SEHNR and CDR2 is FQNEAQ (reference sequence). The CDR3 nucleotides are TGTGCCAGCAGGGGACAGCCTAATGAAAAACTGTTTTTT. Amino acid sequence: CASRGQPNEKLFF. The complete variable domain, with remaining parts taken from reference TRBV7-9 and TRBJ1-4, reads DTGVSQNPRHKITKRGQNVTFRCDPISEHNRLYWYRQTLGQGPEFLTYFQNEAQLEKSRLLSDRFSAERPKGSFSTLEIQRTEQGDSAMYLCASRGQPNEKLFFGSGTQLSVL.

This chain uses TRBV19 with TRBJ1-1; 10 nucleotides agree with TRBD1. CDR1 and CDR2 from the germline V gene are LNHDA and SQIVND (reference sequence). The V segment lost 0 bases and the J segment 12 bases; nucleotides outside the gene matches: 10. This CDR3 contains 15 residues. CDR3: CASSIDLPGQGRSFF. DNA of the CDR3: TGTGCCAGTAGTATAGATCTTCCGGGACAGGGGAGATCTTTCTTT.

V is TRBV4-1 and J is TRBJ2-7; D ambiguous. The germline CDR1 and CDR2 sequences are MGHRA and YSYEKL. V lost 1 base and J 6 bases, leaving 13 bases between the germline ends. The CDR3 runs to 14 residues. The CDR3 here is CASSQVIYVSEQYF. The CDR3 DNA reads as TGCGCCAGCAGCCAAGTAATTTACGTTAGCGAGCAGTACTTC.

CDR3 coding DNA: TGTGCCACCAGTGATCCCTCGGGACAGGGAGCTGATACGCAGTATTTT. It translates to CATSDPSGQGADTQYF. V gene TRBV24-1 combines with J gene TRBJ2-3, with 9 bases that match TRBD1. The V segment lost 3 bases and the J segment 6 bases; nucleotides outside the gene matches: 9. Germline CDR1 reads KGHDR; CDR2 reads SFDVKD. The length of the CDR3 is 16 residues.

This chain joins TRBV18 and TRBJ2-1; 14 bases align to TRBD2. V shed 2 bases and J 10 bases; nucleotides not matched to a gene: 4. The CDR3 totals 15 residues. Germline CDR1 reads KGHSH; CDR2 reads LQKENI. The CDR3 loop reads CASSPGTSGSGEQFF. The CDR3 coding sequence is TGTGCCAGCTCACCAGGGACTAGCGGGAGTGGCGAGCAGTTCTTC.

J is TRBJ2-1 and V is TRBV2; perhaps TRBD2 as D (5 bases). The V gene lost 1 base and the J gene lost 8 bases, with 12 bases spanning the gap. Germline V CDR1 and CDR2: SNHLY, FYNNEI. The CDR3 loop spans 14 amino acids. Here the CDR3 reads CASSEGAPSYEQFF. CDR3 DNA sequence: TGTGCCAGCAGTGAAGGGGCACCTAGCTATGAGCAGTTCTTC.

CDR3 sequence reads: CASSYYEDFNQPQHF. The CDR3, as DNA: TGTGCCAGCAGTTACTACGAGGACTTCAATCAGCCCCAGCATTTT. The gene calls are TRBV6-2 or TRBV6-3 and TRBJ1-5; D call uncertain. V lost 1 base and J lost 3, with 10 bases in between. CDR1 is MNHEY, CDR2 SVGEGT, per germline. The CDR3 has 15 amino acids.

This clone was counted once. The chain joins TRBV2 to TRBJ2-5; D remains unclear. V was trimmed by 6 bases and J by 5 bases, leaving 16 bases between them. Germline V CDR1 and CDR2: SNHLY, FYNNEI. The CDR3 covers 14 residues. The DNA for the CDR3 is TGTGCCAGCAGAGAGGTAGCCGTCGGGGAGACCCAGTACTTC. It is translated as CASREVAVGETQYF.

The V and J genes are TRBV27 and TRBJ2-1; the match to TRBD1 covers 9 bases. The CDR3 contains 17 residues. The J segment lost 9 bases and the V segment lost 0 bases, leaving 12 bases of the junction unmatched. Germline V gene sequence: CDR1 MNHEY, CDR2 SMNVEV (reference sequence). For the CDR3, the DNA is TGTGCCAGCAGTTTATCGATTCAGGACAGGGGTATGGGTGAGCAGTTCTTC. Protein sequence: CASSLSIQDRGMGEQFF.

This rearrangement joins TRBV27 to TRBJ1-1, with 7 bases that match TRBD1. V gave up 4 bases and J gave up 0 bases; unmatched junction bases: 5. This CDR3 has 15 amino acids. The V gene's germline CDR1 is MNHEY and CDR2 SMNVEV (reference sequence). CDR3: CASSSSTGVNTEAFF. In nucleotides, the CDR3 is TGTGCCAGCAGTTCCTCCACAGGGGTGAACACTGAAGCTTTCTTT.

The J gene is TRBJ2-2, the V gene TRBV2; no clear D. Germline V gene lookup returns CDR1 SNHLY and CDR2 FYNNEI. The CDR3 spans 14 residues. Trimming stripped 0 bases from V and 5 bases from J, with 7 bases between. The CDR3 is CASSEAINTGELFF. Here the CDR3 DNA reads TGTGCCAGCAGTGAAGCAATAAATACCGGGGAGCTGTTTTTT.

The rearrangement uses TRBV6-6 and TRBJ1-2; D gene unclear. The V gene lost 4 bases and the J gene lost 2 bases, with 11 bases spanning the gap. CDR3 length: 14 residues. Germline V gene sequence: CDR1 MNHNY, CDR2 SVGAGI (reference sequence). The CDR3: CASSSTSSNYGYTF. The DNA for the CDR3 is TGTGCCAGCAGTTCTACTAGTTCAAACTATGGCTACACCTTC.

CDR3 DNA sequence: TGCAGTGCTAGGCTACCAGAGACCCAGTACTTC. Amino acid sequence: CSARLPETQYF. The chain combines TRBV20-1 with TRBJ2-5; D unresolved. CDR1 and CDR2 from the germline V gene are DFQATT and SNEGSKA (reference sequence). This CDR3 comprises 11 residues. V was clipped by 3 bases and J by 4 bases, with 6 bases between them.

CDR3 nucleotide sequence: TGTGCCAGCAGCGCGACAGGTTACGAGCAGTACGTC. Its translation is CASSATGYEQYV. V usage is TRBV7-9 and J usage is TRBJ2-7, with TRBD1 as a possible D gene (6 bases). From germline, CDR1 is SEHNR and CDR2 FQNEAQ (reference sequence). This CDR3 is built from 12 residues. V dropped 5 bases and J dropped 4 bases, with 9 bases sitting between them.

V gene TRBV27 combines with J gene TRBJ1-2; tentatively, D is TRBD1 (6 bases). There are 15 residues in the CDR3. Trimming stripped 4 bases from V and 7 bases from J, with 19 bases between. Germline values: CDR1 MNHEY, CDR2 SMNVEV (reference sequence). The CDR3 sequence: CASSSRGALSSGYTF. The DNA for the CDR3 is TGTGCCAGCAGTTCGCGGGGGGCGCTTTCCTCTGGCTACACCTTC.